In this sample, the clone carrying this T cell receptor (beta chain) turned up a few times. TCRdb recomputed calls from the RACE reads with MiXCR, one row per CDR3 protein. The sample lists roughly 150,000 distinct CDR3 sequences; approximately 10% were seen once. This sample is part of a study of human T cells and chemical hapten exposure. Whole-study context: DPC at 0.01% went onto the upper back in patch tests, read at 6 days. Enrolled patients were predominantly female and had alopecia areata, totalis or universalis. Per-sample variation in TCR yield stemmed mainly from small pooled library volume differences.

Indicated time point: patch test 2, 6 weeks after DPC sensitization. Specified treatment: therapeutic diphenylcyclopropenone sensitization with weekly scalp DPC. Germline V CDR1 and CDR2: LNHDA, SQIVND (reference sequence). This CDR3 has 13 amino acids. V gave up 6 bases and J gave up 6 bases, with 15 bases separating them. The chain combines TRBV19 with TRBJ2-7; the D gene is possibly TRBD1 (5 bases). Sequences were derived from whole blood, sampled in connection with sensitization to the hapten diphenylcyclopropenone (DPC). This receptor was identified in a woman aged 45-59 years with alopecia areata. Some clones in this sample may be carry-over from other donors' samples. CDR3 DNA: TGTGCCAGTAGCCCTGCGGACACCGGCGAGCAGTACTTC. It codes for CASSPADTGEQYF.